A single sample is the source of the 18 T cell receptor beta chains below, sequenced in a study of cytomegalovirus exposure and HLA in healthy donors. 13 Jbeta primers and 60 Vbeta primers were used for the PCR. Using immunoSEQ multiplex PCR, the repertoire was profiled, and TCRdb retains in-frame clones only, with some absent. The data show around 130,000 clones, around four fifths seen once. Sequenced material: PBMCs. These receptors came from a man in his thirties or forties in good health and CMV-seronegative.

V usage is TRBV10-2 and J usage is TRBJ2-3, with D possibly TRBD2 on 6 matching bases. The V gene lost 2 bases and the J gene lost 3 bases, with 9 bases spanning the gap. Germline lookup yields CDR1 WSHSY and CDR2 SAAADI. The CDR3 runs 14 residues. CDR3 in DNA: TGCGCCAGCAGTGAGGTGGGGGGTACAGATACGCAGTATTTT. It encodes CASSEVGGTDTQYF.

The chain has TRBV5-1 and TRBJ2-2, with 8 bases fitting TRBD1. The length of the CDR3 is 15 residues. V trimming: 3 bases; J trimming: 6 bases; junction bases outside the gene matches: 7. Germline V lookup: CDR1 SGHRS, CDR2 YFSETQ. CDR3 bases: TGCGCCAGCAGCTGGACAGGGTTTGACGCCGGGGAGCTGTTTTTT. Protein product: CASSWTGFDAGELFF.

A few counts support this clone. The chain recombines TRBV19 with TRBJ2-2; 10 bases agree with TRBD2. CDR3 length: 16 residues. The J segment lost 5 bases and the V segment lost 6 bases, leaving 9 bases of the junction unmatched. The V gene's germline CDR1 is LNHDA and CDR2 SQIVND (reference sequence). The CDR3, as DNA: TGTGCCAGTAGGCCCCCTAGCGGGAGTTATACCGGGGAGCTGTTTTTT. Translated, it gives CASRPPSGSYTGELFF.

This sequence joins TRBV6-9 and TRBJ2-5; TRBD2 is a possible D gene (5 bases). Trimming took 5 bases from V and 0 from J, leaving 13 bases between them. The CDR3 totals 15 residues. Germline V gene sequence: CDR1 MNHGY, CDR2 SVAAGI. Here the CDR3 reads CASSPEPGNQETQYF. CDR3 sequence (DNA): TGTGCCAGCAGTCCCGAACCGGGGAACCAAGAGACCCAGTACTTC.

The gene calls are TRBV6-1 and TRBJ2-7, with D possibly matching TRBD1 (5 bases). The V gene's germline CDR1 is MNHNS and CDR2 SASEGT. There are 13 residues in the CDR3. Deletions cut 5 bases from V and 4 bases from J, with 12 bases between. As DNA, the CDR3 is TGTGCCAGCAGTTATCTACAGGCGTACGAGCAGTACTTC. As protein: CASSYLQAYEQYF.

J is TRBJ2-7 and V is TRBV16; 10 bases line up with TRBD2. V lost 4 bases to trimming and J lost 6 bases; unmatched junction nucleotides: 12. The V gene's germline CDR1 is KGHSY and CDR2 FQNENV. This CDR3 contains 16 residues. The CDR3 nucleotides read TGTGCCAGCAGCCCCTTTCGGGCTAGCGGGAGTGGCGAGCAGTACTTC. Its protein is CASSPFRASGSGEQYF.

The chain joins TRBV5-6 to TRBJ1-5; D is possibly TRBD1 (5 bases). This CDR3 is 14 amino acids long. Between the trimmed V and J ends, which lost 2 bases and 6 bases, there was a span of 12 bases. Germline V gene data show CDR1 as SGHDT and CDR2 as YYEEEE. The CDR3 is CASSFGGGGQPQHF. DNA of the CDR3: TGTGCCAGCAGCTTCGGCGGGGGGGGTCAGCCCCAGCATTTT.

This sequence joins TRBV27 and TRBJ2-5; D is unclear. Deletions cut 2 bases from V and 5 bases from J, with 15 bases between. The CDR3 length is 15 residues. Per the germline V gene, CDR1 is MNHEY and CDR2 is SMNVEV (reference sequence). The CDR3 here is CASSLGGPLRETQYF. The DNA for the CDR3 is TGTGCCAGCAGTTTAGGTGGCCCTCTGAGGGAGACCCAGTACTTC.

This rearrangement joins TRBV12-5 to TRBJ2-1, with 7 bases matching TRBD1. V shed 11 bases, J shed 4 bases, and the junction held 8 bases outside the gene matches. Germline CDR1 and CDR2: LGHNT and FRNRAP. This CDR3 contains 13 residues. This chain's CDR3 is CAATPGQYNEQFF. CDR3 DNA sequence: TGTGCTGCTACCCCGGGACAGTACAATGAGCAGTTCTTC.

The chain joins TRBV7-9 to TRBJ1-4, with D possibly being TRBD1 (6 bases). Between the trimmed V and J ends, which lost 3 bases and 7 bases, there was a span of 15 bases. The CDR3 loop spans 15 amino acids. Germline V lookup: CDR1 SEHNR, CDR2 FQNEAQ (reference sequence). As DNA, the CDR3 is TGTGCCAGCAGCTTTTCCAGGGGCCAGGCTGAAAAACTGTTTTTT. It yields the protein CASSFSRGQAEKLFF.

This chain links TRBV15 with TRBJ1-4; maybe TRBD1 (5 bases). Trimming stripped 0 bases from V and 5 bases from J, with 10 bases between. Germline loops: CDR1 LNHNV, CDR2 YYDKDF (reference sequence). The length of the CDR3 is 15 residues. CDR3 DNA: TGTGCCACCAGCAGAGAAAGGCAGGGAAATGAAAAACTGTTTTTT. This translates into CATSRERQGNEKLFF.

The chain uses TRBV11-2 and TRBJ1-4, with TRBD1 matching 8 bases. The CDR3 runs to 14 residues. Germline CDR1 SGHAT, CDR2 FQNNGV. V was pared by 7 bases and J by 3 bases, with 4 bases of the junction left unmatched. This CDR3 reads CASTGQGSNEKLFF. The CDR3 bases are TGTGCCAGCACCGGACAGGGATCTAATGAAAAACTGTTTTTT.

The chain joins TRBV28 to TRBJ2-7, with D possibly TRBD2 on 5 matching bases. The CDR3 extends over 12 amino acids. The V and J ends lost 5 bases and 3 bases respectively, with 8 bases between them. Germline values: CDR1 MDHEN, CDR2 SYDVKM. CDR3 in amino acids: CASSDGNYEQYF. The DNA of the CDR3 is TGTGCCAGCAGTGACGGGAACTACGAGCAGTACTTC.

V gene TRBV7-6 combines with J gene TRBJ1-2; D not certain. The V and J ends lost 5 bases and 4 bases respectively, with 17 bases between them. Germline assignment: CDR1 SGHVS and CDR2 FNYEAQ. There are 15 residues in the CDR3. CDR3 amino acids: CASSPAPGIFYGYTF. The CDR3 nucleotides are TGTGCCAGCAGCCCTGCCCCCGGGATTTTCTATGGCTACACCTTC.

The V and J genes are TRBV5-1 and TRBJ2-1; no firm D call. CDR1 is SGHRS, CDR2 YFSETQ, per germline. The CDR3 extends over 15 amino acids. Trimming pared 4 bases from V and 4 bases from J, leaving 15 bases between. The CDR3 region has the DNA TGCGCCAGCAGCAGAGGAGTCAAACCTTACAATGAGCAGTTCTTC. It translates to CASSRGVKPYNEQFF.

The chain uses TRBV4-2 and TRBJ1-2; maybe TRBD1 (6 bases). V gave up 1 base and J gave up 7 bases, with 16 bases separating them. Germline V gene sequence: CDR1 LGHNA, CDR2 YNFKEQ. This CDR3 has 15 residues. The CDR3 DNA reads TGTGCCAGCAGCCAAGTTCCAGGGACGACAGGTGGCTACACCTTC. It yields the protein CASSQVPGTTGGYTF.

CDR3 DNA: TGTGCCAGCAGCTTGGCCCGGGATTCACCCCTCCACTTT. Residues: CASSLARDSPLHF. This chain connects TRBV5-5 to TRBJ1-6, with no clear D. The ends were cut back, 0 bases at V and 8 bases at J, with 6 bases in the middle. The CDR3 has 13 amino acids. CDR1 is SGHKS and CDR2 is YYEKEE in the germline V gene (reference sequence). Full variable domain (rest looked up from reference TRBV5-5 and TRBJ1-6): DAGVTQSPTHLIKTRGQQVTLRCSPISGHKSVSWYQQVLGQGPQFIFQYYEKEERGRGNFPDRFSARQFPNYSSELNVNALLLGDSALYLCASSLARDSPLHFGNGTRLTVT.

The CDR3 sequence is CASSYSFGQRETQYF. In nucleotides, the CDR3 is TGTGCCAGCAGTTACTCGTTTGGGCAGAGAGAGACCCAGTACTTC. The J gene is TRBJ2-5, the V gene TRBV6-5; D gene uncertain. From germline, CDR1 is MNHEY and CDR2 SVGAGI. The V gene lost 0 bases and the J gene lost 4 bases, with 12 bases spanning the gap. The CDR3 has 15 residues.